Below are 5 T cell receptor beta chains sequenced from a single sample in a study of tumor-infiltrating lymphocytes in primary liver carcinoma. Scientists recovered RNA and DNA together from roughly 20-30 mg of unsorted bulk tissue. Priming with a constant-region primer yielded TCR beta cDNA from 450 to 550 ng total RNA. Researchers made the TCR beta libraries by running three nested multiplex PCR rounds with slightly modified ARM-PCR. For 10 cycles apiece, the opening two PCR rounds ran with TRBV1-TRBV30 forward primers and a C-beta reverse primer. TCRdb re-derived calls from the multiplex PCR reads in MiXCR, one entry per CDR3 protein. The sample has approximately 110,000 distinct CDR3 sequences, 60% to 75% seen once; the top ten hold 8.4%. The sequenced material came from liver tumor tissue from sampling region 3. Described subset: tumor region T3, left-lateral pole. All receptors derive from an older woman with primary liver carcinoma and hepatitis B virus infection.

This clonotype was picked up one time. A clone one base away is much larger, so this may be a read error. The chain is built from TRBV19 and TRBJ2-2; 7 nucleotides match TRBD2. The CDR3 has 14 residues. Per germline, CDR1 LNHDA and CDR2 SQIVND (reference sequence). The CDR3 coding sequence is TGTGCCAATAGTCTCTGGACTAGCACCGGGGAGCTGTTTTTT. This codes for CANSLWTSTGELFF.

This clonotype was observed a handful of times. V is TRBV5-1 and J is TRBJ2-7, with 7 bases lining up with TRBD1. The germline gives CDR1 SGHRS, CDR2 YFSETQ. The ends lost 6 bases at V and 0 bases at J; junction bases unmatched: 6. The CDR3 loop spans 14 amino acids. The DNA of the CDR3 is TGCGCCAGCATCCGGGACAGCACCTCCTACGAGCAGTACTTC. Amino acid sequence: CASIRDSTSYEQYF.

This clonotype turned up a few times. A much larger clone lies one base from this, so it may be a read error. V is TRBV12-3 or TRBV12-4 and J is TRBJ1-3; the D is unclear. Between the trimmed V and J ends, which lost 4 bases and 3 bases, there was a span of 13 bases. The CDR3 is 15 amino acids. The CDR3 DNA reads as TGTGCCAGCAGTTGGTTTAGGGCTGTTGGAAACACCATATATTTT. Protein sequence: CASSWFRAVGNTIYF.

The J gene is TRBJ2-1, the V gene TRBV25-1; TRBD1 matches at 9 bases. From germline, CDR1 is MGHDK and CDR2 SYGVNS. V lost 3 bases, J lost 3 bases, and 6 bases stayed unmatched. CDR3 length: 16 amino acids. The CDR3 loop is CASSDRGQGLYNEQFF. Here the CDR3 DNA reads TGTGCCAGCAGTGACCGGGGACAGGGACTCTACAATGAGCAGTTCTTC.

Notes on this clonotype: A read error is possible here, since a much larger clone lies one base away. This chain connects TRBV28 to TRBJ2-1; possibly TRBD2 for D (6 bases). V lost 5 bases and J 2 bases, leaving 13 bases between the germline ends. CDR3 length: 15 amino acids. From germline, CDR1 is MDHEN and CDR2 SYDVKM. For the CDR3, the DNA is TGTGCCAGCAGTCGACTCCGGACTACCTACAATGAGCAGTTCTTC. Its translation: CASSRLRTTYNEQFF.